This record concerns one T cell receptor beta chain sequence. What it binds is not known. Libraries were prepared by immunoSEQ multiplex PCR; TCRdb keeps only in-frame clonotypes and omits some of them. The sample shows 150,000 to 200,000 clones, about 92% of them seen only once. CDR3 length equals 17 residues. In germline, CDR1 is LGHNA, CDR2 YSLEER. Trimming cost V 4 bases and J 4 bases, with 22 bases left between them. This specimen belongs to a study of T cell responses to AZD1222 COVID-19 vaccine. Across the study: Pooled samples include second doses given at about 4 or 12 weeks.

Study-level points and caveats: Unmutated variant regions are reportedly targeted by nearly half of spike-specific TCRs. Scientists sampled the repertoires only once the peak T cell response had passed. Seropositive status at baseline applied to only a handful of AZD1222 recipients.

The sequencing used peripheral blood, collected on day 0 of AZD1222 vaccination. The source is an adult in good health. J is TRBJ1-2 and V is TRBV4-3, with D maybe TRBD1 (5 bases). The CDR3 reads CASSPVEGPGPRYGYTF. DNA for the CDR3: TGCGCCAGCAGCCCAGTAGAGGGACCGGGGCCTCGCTATGGCTACACCTTC.